This T cell receptor beta chain was sequenced for a study of shared clonotypes between healthy human individuals. Measured with immunoSEQ multiplex PCR; TCRdb has only the in-frame clones, and not every one. The table shows about 1 million clones, with around 76% occurring only once. Per germline, CDR1 SNHLY and CDR2 FYNNEI. CDR3 length: 15 residues. V gave up 4 bases and J gave up 4 bases, with 16 bases separating them. This TCR derives from a man younger than 35 in good health. The V call is TRBV2, the J call TRBJ1-1; D is perhaps TRBD1 (5 bases). Sequencing was done on a sample of memory CD4+ T cells sorted from blood. Subset defined: CD45RA-negative fraction. The CDR3 region is CASSALGVKGTEAFF. CDR3 in DNA: TGTGCCAGCAGTGCCCTAGGGGTTAAAGGCACTGAAGCTTTCTTT.